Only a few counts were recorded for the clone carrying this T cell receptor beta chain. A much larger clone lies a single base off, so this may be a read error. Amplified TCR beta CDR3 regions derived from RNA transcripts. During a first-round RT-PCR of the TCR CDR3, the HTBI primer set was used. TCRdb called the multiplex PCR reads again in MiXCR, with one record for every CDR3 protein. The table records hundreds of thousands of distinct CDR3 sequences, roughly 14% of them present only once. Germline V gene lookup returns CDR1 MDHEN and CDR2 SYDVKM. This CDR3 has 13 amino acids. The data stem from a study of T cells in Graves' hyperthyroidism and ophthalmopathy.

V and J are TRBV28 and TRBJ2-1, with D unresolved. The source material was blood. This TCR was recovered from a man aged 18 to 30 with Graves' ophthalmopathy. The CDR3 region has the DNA TGTGCCGGCAGTTTAGTCCGGTACAATGAGCAGTTCTTC. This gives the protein CAGSLVRYNEQFF.